The present TCR beta chain was sequenced within a study of shared clonotypes between healthy human individuals. Whole-study findings and limits: Memory subsets had estimated richness that was generally smaller than that of naive subsets. Generation probabilities were higher for clonotypes shared across all four sorted-subset donors than for unshared ones.

Of note for this clone: Its antigen is unidentified.

Unmatched junction bases numbered 4, after V lost 5 bases and J lost 4 bases. The CDR3 sequence is 15 residues long. The germline V gene has CDR1 MDHEN and CDR2 SYDVKM. Each cell subset's genomic DNA was divided evenly among several immunoSEQ plates. For sorted subsets, about 0.2 ug DNA per replicate equaled 30,000 or so T cell genomes. Clones were read by immunoSEQ multiplex PCR, and TCRdb kept only the in-frame ones, dropping some. This table holds some 2,500,000 clones, approximately 90% found once. The sample comprised naive CD4+ T cells from PBMCs. Subset reported: CD45RA+ positively selected. This TCR came from a man between 18 and 29 years old in good health. Some clones in this sample may be carry-over from other donors' samples. The chain combines TRBV28 with TRBJ2-7; 14 bases are shared with TRBD2. CDR3 protein: CASSQTSGRVYEQYF. The CDR3 DNA sequence: TGTGCCAGCAGTCAGACTAGCGGGAGGGTTTACGAGCAGTACTTC.